Below are 14 T cell receptor beta chains sequenced from a single sample in a study of neoadjuvant nivolumab and ipilimumab in lung cancer. TCRdb's copy holds only in-frame clones and misses some; the assay was immunoSEQ multiplex PCR. Among 6,500 to 9,000 clones listed, around 79% were seen once. The sequences come from adjacent normal lung tissue, collected after neoadjuvant nivolumab, alone or with ipilimumab, at or shortly before surgery. The origin of the receptors is an adult with non-small cell lung cancer.

V gene TRBV30 combines with J gene TRBJ1-1; the D is unclear. The CDR3 extends over 13 amino acids. Germline-derived CDR1 and CDR2 are GTSNPN and SVGIG (reference sequence). V was clipped by 7 bases and J by 0 bases, with 12 bases between them. The chain's CDR3 is CALGTDMNTEAFF. CDR3 nucleotides: TGTGCCTTGGGTACAGATATGAACACTGAAGCTTTCTTT.

About this clone itself: A read error may account for a junction end that differs from germline. The chain combines TRBV7-7 with TRBJ2-1; a weak D match, TRBD2 (6 bases). CDR1 SSHAT and CDR2 FNYEAQ come from the germline V gene (reference sequence). CDR3 size: 14 residues. In DNA, the CDR3 is TGTGCTAGCAGCTTACATCGGACTAAATATGAGCAGTTCTTC. Translated, it gives CASSLHRTKYEQFF.

This chain's CDR3 is CASSPTGETGELFF. DNA for the CDR3: TGTGCCAGCAGCCCGACAGGGGAAACCGGGGAGCTGTTTTTT. V is TRBV7-9 and J is TRBJ2-2, with 8 bases lining up with TRBD1. The CDR3 runs to 14 residues. Unmatched junction bases numbered 4, after V lost 5 bases and J lost 5 bases. Germline CDR1 reads SEHNR; CDR2 reads FQNEAQ (reference sequence).

V usage is TRBV4-3 and J usage is TRBJ2-7; D is possibly TRBD2 (5 bases). The ends were cut back, 0 bases at V and 11 bases at J, with 17 bases in the middle. CDR1 and CDR2 from the germline V gene are LGHNA and YSLEER. The CDR3 covers 14 residues. CDR3 amino acids: CASSQDVGGPDEYF. The CDR3 region has the DNA TGCGCCAGCAGCCAAGATGTGGGCGGGCCAGACGAGTACTTC.

A remark on this clone: A read error may produce the germline difference seen at one junction end. V is TRBV30 and J is TRBJ2-3, with D perhaps TRBD1 (5 bases). Per the germline V gene, CDR1 is GTSNPN and CDR2 is SVGIG (reference sequence). The CDR3 spans 15 residues. The CDR3 nucleotides read TGTGCCTGGGGTGTGGAGACAGTGGCGGCAGATACGCAGTATTTT. It yields the protein CAWGVETVAADTQYF.

The chain is built from TRBV9 and TRBJ1-2; perhaps TRBD1 as D (5 bases). V was clipped by 1 base and J by 2 bases, with 9 bases between them. The germline CDR1 and CDR2 sequences are SGDLS and YYNGEE. The CDR3 length is 14 residues. CDR3 coding DNA: TGTGCCAGCAGCGTATACGGGGGGAACTATGGCTACACCTTC. Its protein product is CASSVYGGNYGYTF.

This chain links TRBV10-3 with TRBJ2-5, with a weak D call TRBD2 (6 bases). Per germline, CDR1 ENHRY and CDR2 SYGVKD. This CDR3 spans 14 amino acids. V lost 0 bases and J 2 bases, leaving 7 bases between the germline ends. The CDR3 region has the DNA TGTGCCATCAGTGAGTCGGCGGGGCAAGAGACCCAGTACTTC. This translates into CAISESAGQETQYF.

This clone came up once. V gene TRBV4-1 combines with J gene TRBJ1-2; D ambiguous. The CDR3 is 18 amino acids. V dropped 1 base and J dropped 0 bases, with 18 bases sitting between them. The V gene's germline CDR1 is MGHRA and CDR2 YSYEKL. The CDR3 nucleotides read TGCGCCAGCAGCCAAGTAATAGGGAAAGGCGGATCTAACTATGGCTACACCTTC. This codes for CASSQVIGKGGSNYGYTF.

J is TRBJ2-1 and V is TRBV7-9; D unresolved. CDR3 size: 14 residues. V gave up 4 bases and J gave up 3 bases, with 10 bases separating them. Germline V gene data show CDR1 as SEHNR and CDR2 as FQNEAQ (reference sequence). The CDR3 coding sequence is TGTGCCAGCAGCTCGTGGGGAATCTACAATGAGCAGTTCTTC. It codes for CASSSWGIYNEQFF.

The V gene is TRBV28, the J gene TRBJ2-7; 7 positions match TRBD2. This CDR3 spans 15 amino acids. V dropped 6 bases and J dropped 2; count of bases not matched to a gene: 10. CDR1 and CDR2 (germline): MDHEN, SYDVKM. The CDR3 spells CASSSDWGGAYEQYF. The CDR3 DNA reads TGTGCCAGCAGCTCGGACTGGGGGGGTGCCTACGAGCAGTACTTC.

This clone occurred once. The chain joins TRBV18 to TRBJ1-1; possibly TRBD1 for D (5 bases). The V gene lost 3 bases and the J gene lost 0 bases, with 17 bases spanning the gap. The CDR3 is made up of 17 amino acids. Germline V gene lookup returns CDR1 KGHSH and CDR2 LQKENI. CDR3: CASSPANGAGVNTEAFF. The CDR3 nucleotides are TGTGCCAGCTCACCGGCGAACGGGGCTGGGGTGAACACTGAAGCTTTCTTT.

This clone was counted between two and nine times. The chain couples TRBV15 to TRBJ2-1, with a possible D match to TRBD2 (6 bases). V was pared by 0 bases and J by 7 bases, with 13 bases between. CDR1 and CDR2 (germline): LNHNV, YYDKDF (reference sequence). The CDR3 is 15 amino acids. CDR3 bases: TGTGCCACCAGCAGAGAAGAGGAGGGGCCAAATGAGCAGTTCTTC. It translates to CATSREEEGPNEQFF.

This chain connects TRBV2 to TRBJ1-6; 7 nucleotides match TRBD1. The V and J ends lost 7 bases and 5 bases, in that order; junction bases with no gene match: 8. This CDR3 is 15 amino acids long. Germline V lookup: CDR1 SNHLY, CDR2 FYNNEI. This CDR3 is CASTLLGQNNSPLHF. In nucleotides, the CDR3 is TGTGCCAGCACCCTCCTGGGACAGAATAATTCACCCCTCCACTTT.

The rearrangement joins TRBV28 to TRBJ2-7; the match to TRBD1 covers 7 bases. The junction had 8 bases not matched to a gene; V was cut back by 7 bases and J by 5 bases. The length of the CDR3 is 13 residues. Germline CDR1 reads MDHEN; CDR2 reads SYDVKM. CDR3 sequence reads: CASTTGRHHEQYF. CDR3 in DNA: TGTGCCAGCACGACAGGGAGACACCACGAGCAGTACTTC.